The next 14 T cell receptor beta chains were all read from a single sample in a study of cytomegalovirus exposure and HLA in healthy donors. Primers for the PCR totalled 60 Vbeta and 13 Jbeta. Using immunoSEQ multiplex PCR, the repertoire was profiled, and TCRdb retains in-frame clones only, with some absent. The repertoire holds 150,000 to 200,000 clones, with 84% as singletons. The material sequenced was PBMCs. The receptors here all came from a man aged 18 to 29 in good health and CMV-seronegative.

V gene TRBV7-9 combines with J gene TRBJ2-7; 7 nucleotides match TRBD1. J was trimmed by 3 bases and V by 1 base; bases with no gene match: 9. The germline gives CDR1 SEHNR, CDR2 FQNEAQ (reference sequence). The CDR3 runs to 16 residues. CDR3 in amino acids: CASSLGGQDLIYEQYF. Written as DNA, the CDR3 is TGTGCCAGCAGCTTAGGAGGACAGGACCTGATCTACGAGCAGTACTTC.

This clone was counted between two and nine times. This sequence joins TRBV6-1 and TRBJ2-7, with D uncertain. The CDR3 totals 13 residues. Trimming stripped 5 bases from V and 6 bases from J, with 14 bases between. CDR1 is MNHNS and CDR2 is SASEGT in the germline V gene. CDR3 sequence (DNA): TGTGCCAGCAGTTATGAGCTCTCCCTCGAGCAGTACTTC. It encodes CASSYELSLEQYF.

V usage is TRBV9 and J usage is TRBJ2-3, with 7 positions matching TRBD2. Looked up from germline, CDR1 is SGDLS and CDR2 is YYNGEE. Losses at the gene ends were 2 bases for V and 1 base for J; bases not matched to a gene: 7. The CDR3 is 16 residues long. CDR3 nucleotides: TGTGCCAGCAGCGTTTCCGAGCGGGGAGGCACAGATACGCAGTATTTT. Protein: CASSVSERGGTDTQYF.

V and J are TRBV10-3 and TRBJ1-1; 10 bases match TRBD1. The CDR3 is made up of 14 amino acids. Germline V CDR1 and CDR2: ENHRY, SYGVKD. The junction had 3 bases not matched to a gene; V was cut back by 4 bases and J by 4 bases. The CDR3 bases are TGTGCCATCAGTGGACAGGGGGCTGTCACTGAAGCTTTCTTT. Amino acids: CAISGQGAVTEAFF.

The chain employs TRBV27 and TRBJ1-2; D is undetermined. Per the germline V gene, CDR1 is MNHEY and CDR2 is SMNVEV (reference sequence). The CDR3 contains 13 residues. V shed 5 bases and J shed 3 bases, with 10 bases lying between them. The CDR3 spells CASSRYEDYGYTF. The CDR3 region has the DNA TGTGCCAGCAGTCGATATGAGGACTATGGCTACACCTTC.

This chain links TRBV7-2 with TRBJ2-3; 9 bases map to TRBD1. CDR1 is SGHTA and CDR2 is FQGNSA in the germline V gene. This CDR3 is 18 amino acids long. The V gene end was trimmed by 1 base and the J gene end by 1 base; junction bases not matched to a gene: 9. Here the CDR3 DNA reads TGTGCCAGCAGCTTAGTAGGGACAGGGAGTTCTGGCACAGATACGCAGTATTTT. Translated, it gives CASSLVGTGSSGTDTQYF.

This clone was detected only a few times. CDR3 sequence: CASSRFGGRAFNEQFF. In DNA, the CDR3 is TGTGCCAGCAGCCGTTTCGGCGGGAGGGCCTTCAATGAGCAGTTCTTC. This sequence joins TRBV7-6 and TRBJ2-1; TRBD2 aligns across 9 bases. This CDR3 contains 16 residues. CDR1 SGHVS and CDR2 FNYEAQ come from the germline V gene. The trim removed 5 bases at V and 6 bases at J, leaving 11 bases unmatched.

The chain carries TRBV7-2 and TRBJ2-7, with 10 bases that match TRBD2. The CDR3 spans 17 residues. Germline V gene sequence: CDR1 SGHTA, CDR2 FQGNSA. V trimming: 5 bases; J trimming: 3 bases; junction bases outside the gene matches: 13. The CDR3: CASSIASGSWAIYEQYF. In nucleotides, the CDR3 is TGTGCCAGCAGCATCGCTAGCGGGAGCTGGGCCATCTACGAGCAGTACTTC.

This chain uses TRBV18 with TRBJ2-7, with D possibly TRBD2 on 6 matching bases. The V end lost 4 bases, the J end lost 3 bases, and 13 bases lay between the germline ends. Looked up from germline, CDR1 is KGHSH and CDR2 is LQKENI. This CDR3 spans 14 amino acids. Written as DNA, the CDR3 is TGTGCCAGCTCACTTAGCGGAGCTAGCTACGAGCAGTACTTC. Protein sequence: CASSLSGASYEQYF.

The J gene is TRBJ1-6, the V gene TRBV27, with D unclear. This CDR3 is built from 14 residues. Deletions cut 5 bases from V and 6 bases from J, with 11 bases between. Germline V lookup: CDR1 MNHEY, CDR2 SMNVEV (reference sequence). CDR3 sequence (DNA): TGTGCCAGCAGTGGTGGGCTGGGTAATTCACCCCTCCACTTT. Translation gives CASSGGLGNSPLHF.

The chain couples TRBV5-1 to TRBJ2-7, with TRBD1 identical over 7 bases. Per the germline V gene, CDR1 is SGHRS and CDR2 is YFSETQ. This CDR3 spans 16 amino acids. The J segment lost 3 bases and the V segment lost 5 bases, leaving 14 bases of the junction unmatched. CDR3 loop: CASSPLGTADLYEQYF. The CDR3 nucleotides read TGCGCCAGCAGTCCGCTCGGGACAGCCGATCTCTACGAGCAGTACTTC.

The chain uses TRBV18 and TRBJ2-1, with D possibly matching TRBD2 (6 bases). Germline CDR1 and CDR2: KGHSH and LQKENI. Trimming took 3 bases from V and 8 from J, leaving 8 bases between them. The CDR3 is 12 amino acids. This chain's CDR3 is CASSPRDYEQFF. The CDR3 nucleotides read TGTGCCAGCTCACCTAGGGACTATGAGCAGTTCTTC.

This chain connects TRBV10-3 to TRBJ1-1; no firm D call. The CDR3 sequence is 14 residues long. The V gene's germline CDR1 is ENHRY and CDR2 SYGVKD. V lost 4 bases to trimming and J lost 0 bases, with 9 bases between them. CDR3 amino acids: CAISAETMNTEAFF. CDR3 DNA sequence: TGTGCCATCAGTGCTGAGACAATGAACACTGAAGCTTTCTTT.

The chain has TRBV19 and TRBJ2-1; maybe TRBD1 (5 bases). The CDR3 has 13 residues. CDR1 LNHDA and CDR2 SQIVND come from the germline V gene (reference sequence). Deletions cut 6 bases from V and 6 bases from J, with 12 bases between. This CDR3 reads CASSSDRGNEQFF. The CDR3 nucleotides are TGTGCCAGTAGCAGCGACAGAGGCAATGAGCAGTTCTTC.